This TCR beta chain was retrieved from a study of blood T cell repertoires in COVID-19. The CDR3 length is 16 residues. Per germline, CDR1 KGHSH and CDR2 LQKENI. V lost 3 bases, J lost 2 bases, and 16 bases lay in between. In the original analysis: Estimates of nucleated cell counts were drawn from the amplification of reference gene primers. Data came from immunoSEQ multiplex PCR; TCRdb stores just in-frame clones and leaves some out. For V, J and clone size, that table is used; D and trimming come from the DNA. The sample shows some 150,000 clones, approximately 86% of them seen only once. This chain uses TRBV18 with TRBJ2-5; D not certain. The material sequenced was peripheral blood. The TCR sequence derives from a man aged 65-85 years with acute or convalescent COVID-19. The CDR3: CASSPVDTPLQETQYF. CDR3 coding DNA: TGTGCCAGCTCACCCGTCGACACCCCCCTACAAGAGACCCAGTACTTC.